This T cell receptor (beta chain) was documented in a study of identical twins. Study-wide findings and caveats: Beta out-of-frame sequences showed weaker excess sharing between twins.

Points on this clonotype: What it recognizes is unknown.

MiXCR, run by TCRdb on the 5' RACE reads, gives a single entry per CDR3 protein. The sample lists about 660,000 distinct CDR3 sequences, over 8.5% seen once, with 0.85% to 1% in the top ten. The junction had 4 bases not matched to a gene; V was cut back by 3 bases and J by 11 bases. The CDR3 runs 14 residues. From germline, CDR1 is KGHSH and CDR2 LQKENI. These records were also assigned to another study, of yellow fever vaccine responses in identical twins.

The receptor was isolated from a woman aged 18-35 years in good health. V and J are TRBV18 and TRBJ1-6; 10 bases are shared with TRBD1. Material for sequencing was PBMCs. CDR3 DNA: TGTGCCAGCTCACCTGGACAGGGGGTGACACCCCTCCACTTT. It encodes CASSPGQGVTPLHF. Looking up the rest from reference TRBV18 and TRBJ1-6 gives the full variable domain: NAGVMQNPRHLVRRRGQEARLRCSPMKGHSHVYWYRQLPEEGLKFMVYLQKENIIDESGMPKERFSAEFPKEGPSILRIQQVVRGDSAAYFCASSPGQGVTPLHFGNGTRLTVT.